Reported below is one TCR beta chain. This entry comes from a study of cytotoxic CD8 clonotypes in ibrutinib-treated CLL. Here immunoSEQ multiplex PCR was the method, and the copy in TCRdb shows in-frame clones only, minus some. The sample comprises 100,000 to 150,000 clones, approximately 85% of which are singletons, and over 2% rests with the top ten. The source of this sequence is a human donor with chronic lymphocytic leukemia. The source material was PBMCs, sampled after 24 months of ibrutinib treatment.

The CDR3 sequence: CASSPSRGSVNEQYF. The CDR3 region has the DNA TGTGCCAGCTCACCTTCCAGGGGTTCCGTTAACGAGCAGTACTTC. The chain carries TRBV18 and TRBJ2-7; tentatively, D is TRBD1 (6 bases). Germline V lookup: CDR1 KGHSH, CDR2 LQKENI. This CDR3 is built from 15 residues. V gave up 3 bases and J gave up 5 bases, with 17 bases separating them.